Each of the 10 T cell receptor beta chains below was sequenced from the same sample in a study of T cell responses to AZD1222 COVID-19 vaccine. Profiling relied on immunoSEQ multiplex PCR, and the TCRdb table lists in-frame clones only, not all of them. The top ten hold 0.95% to 1.1% of the sample, which has hundreds of thousands of clones, 90% to 95% seen once. The source material was peripheral blood, sampled on day 0 of MenACWY control vaccination. Receptors originate from an adult in good health.

The J gene is TRBJ1-1, the V gene TRBV30; D is perhaps TRBD1 (5 bases). Germline lookup yields CDR1 GTSNPN and CDR2 SVGIG (reference sequence). Trimming left V 5 bases short and J 0 bases short, with 16 bases between. The CDR3 is 15 residues long. The CDR3 reads CAWVGQPQLNTEAFF. The CDR3 coding sequence is TGTGCCTGGGTGGGGCAGCCACAACTGAACACTGAAGCTTTCTTT.

This chain links TRBV7-6 with TRBJ1-3, with 9 bases that match TRBD1. This CDR3 comprises 16 residues. Germline V gene data show CDR1 as SGHVS and CDR2 as FNYEAQ. With 5 bases clipped from V and 2 bases from J, the junction kept 7 bases outside the gene matches. CDR3 nucleotides: TGTGCCAGCAGCGCCTACAGGGACAGGGCTGGAAACACCATATATTTT. Translation: CASSAYRDRAGNTIYF. Complete variable domain (other parts from reference TRBV7-6 and TRBJ1-3): GAGVSQSPRYKVTKRGQDVALRCDPISGHVSLYWYRQALGQGPEFLTYFNYEAQQDKSGLPNDRFSAERPEGSISTLTIQRTEQRDSAMYRCASSAYRDRAGNTIYFGEGSWLTVV.

This clone was seen once. The same CDR3 can be traced to other DNA sequences in this sample. The V call is TRBV7-9, the J call TRBJ2-3; no reliable D call. Between the trimmed V and J ends, which lost 5 bases and 3 bases, there was a span of 3 bases. Germline V gene data show CDR1 as SEHNR and CDR2 as FQNEAQ (reference sequence). The CDR3 extends over 11 amino acids. CDR3 in DNA: TGTGCCAGCAGCCCGACAGATACGCAGTATTTT. Protein sequence: CASSPTDTQYF.

The V call is TRBV5-1, the J call TRBJ1-4; D not certain. Deletions cut 0 bases from V and 0 bases from J, with 9 bases between. The length of the CDR3 is 16 residues. Germline V lookup: CDR1 SGHRS, CDR2 YFSETQ. The CDR3 region is CASSLEQYATNEKLFF. CDR3 in DNA: TGCGCCAGCAGCTTGGAACAGTACGCAACTAATGAAAAACTGTTTTTT.

The gene calls are TRBV18 and TRBJ1-1, with unresolved D. This CDR3 is built from 14 residues. Looked up from germline, CDR1 is KGHSH and CDR2 is LQKENI. With 6 bases removed from V and 0 bases from J, the gap between germline ends came to 11 bases. CDR3 residues: CASSLDIMNTEAFF. The DNA of the CDR3 is TGTGCCAGCTCCCTAGACATCATGAACACTGAAGCTTTCTTT.

The V gene is TRBV6-5, the J gene TRBJ1-1; D not certain. The CDR3 length is 14 residues. The germline V gene encodes CDR1 MNHEY and CDR2 SVGAGI. Trimming removed 3 bases from V and 4 bases from J, with 12 bases in between. The CDR3 DNA is TGTGCCAGCAGTTATGGGTCGTCGGGCACTGAAGCTTTCTTT. Translation gives CASSYGSSGTEAFF.

This clone has only one observation. V and J are TRBV5-4 and TRBJ2-1; TRBD1 aligns across 8 bases. The CDR3 length is 15 residues. The ends lost 0 bases at V and 2 bases at J; junction bases unmatched: 1. Germline loops: CDR1 SGHNT, CDR2 YYREEE (reference sequence). In nucleotides, the CDR3 is TGTGCCAGCAGCTTGGGGACAGGGCCCTACAATGAGCAGTTCTTC. This sequence encodes CASSLGTGPYNEQFF.

This clone was detected only once. This chain uses TRBV5-6 with TRBJ2-7; possibly TRBD1 for D (5 bases). V lost 3 bases and J lost 0, with 7 bases in between. Germline V CDR1 and CDR2: SGHDT, YYEEEE. The CDR3 extends over 13 amino acids. CDR3 in DNA: TGTGCCAGCAGCTGGGGCCCCTCCTACGAGCAGTACTTC. It translates to CASSWGPSYEQYF.

The chain joins TRBV18 to TRBJ1-5, with 7 bases that match TRBD1. V shed 2 bases and J 6 bases; nucleotides not matched to a gene: 7. Germline V gene lookup returns CDR1 KGHSH and CDR2 LQKENI. The length of the CDR3 is 15 residues. DNA for the CDR3: TGTGCCAGCTCACCAGAGGGGGCCCGAACTCAGCCCCAGCATTTT. Translated, it gives CASSPEGARTQPQHF.

This clone was seen a single time. CDR3 region: CASSPGRGGNTEAFF. The CDR3 DNA sequence: TGTGCCAGCAGCCCGGGACGGGGCGGGAACACTGAAGCTTTCTTT. The genes are TRBV7-2 and TRBJ1-1; possible D gene TRBD1, 5 bases. Germline V CDR1 and CDR2: SGHTA, FQGNSA. There are 15 residues in the CDR3. Trimming took off 5 bases at V and 1 base at J, with 14 bases between the two ends.